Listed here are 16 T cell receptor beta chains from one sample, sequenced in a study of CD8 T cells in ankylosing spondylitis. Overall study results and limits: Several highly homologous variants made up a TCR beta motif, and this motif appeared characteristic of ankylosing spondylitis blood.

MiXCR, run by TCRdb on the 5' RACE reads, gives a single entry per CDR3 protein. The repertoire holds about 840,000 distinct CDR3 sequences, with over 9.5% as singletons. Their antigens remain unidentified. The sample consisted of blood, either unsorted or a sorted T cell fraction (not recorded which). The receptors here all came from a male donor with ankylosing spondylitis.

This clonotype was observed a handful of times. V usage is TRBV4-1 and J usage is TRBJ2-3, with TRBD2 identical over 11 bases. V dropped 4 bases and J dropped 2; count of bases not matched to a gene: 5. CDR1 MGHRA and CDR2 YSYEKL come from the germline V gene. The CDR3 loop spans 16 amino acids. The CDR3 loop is CASSRKLAGDTDTQYF. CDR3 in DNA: TGCGCCAGCAGCCGAAAACTAGCGGGAGACACAGATACGCAGTATTTT.

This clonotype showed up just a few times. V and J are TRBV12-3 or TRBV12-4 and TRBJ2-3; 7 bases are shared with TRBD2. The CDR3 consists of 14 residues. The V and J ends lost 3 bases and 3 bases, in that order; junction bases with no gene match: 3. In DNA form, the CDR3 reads TGTGCCAGCAGTTTCAGGGAGGGGACAGATACGCAGTATTTT. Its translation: CASSFREGTDTQYF.

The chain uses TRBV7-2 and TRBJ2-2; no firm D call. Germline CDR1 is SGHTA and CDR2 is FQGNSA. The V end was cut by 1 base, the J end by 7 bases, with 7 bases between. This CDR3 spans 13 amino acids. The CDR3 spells CASSLEIGGELFF. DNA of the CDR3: TGTGCCAGCAGCTTAGAGATCGGCGGGGAGCTGTTTTTT. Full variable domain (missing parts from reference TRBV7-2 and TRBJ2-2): GAGVSQSPSNKVTEKGKDVELRCDPISGHTALYWYRQSLGQGLEFLIYFQGNSAPDKSGLPSDRFSAERTGGSVSTLTIQRTQQEDSAVYLCASSLEIGGELFFGEGSRLTVL.

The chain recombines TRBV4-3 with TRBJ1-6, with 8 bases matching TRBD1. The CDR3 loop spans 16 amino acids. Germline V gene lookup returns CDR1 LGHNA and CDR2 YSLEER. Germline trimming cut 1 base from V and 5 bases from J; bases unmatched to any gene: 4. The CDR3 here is CASSQAAGGHNSPLHF. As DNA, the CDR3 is TGCGCCAGCAGCCAAGCGGCAGGGGGCCATAATTCACCCCTCCACTTT.

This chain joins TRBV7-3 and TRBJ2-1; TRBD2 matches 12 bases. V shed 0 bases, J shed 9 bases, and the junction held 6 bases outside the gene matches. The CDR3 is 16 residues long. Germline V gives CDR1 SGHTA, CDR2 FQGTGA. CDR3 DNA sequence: TGTGCCAGCAGCTTAACCCTAGCGGGGGGGCCCGGTGAGCAGTTCTTC. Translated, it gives CASSLTLAGGPGEQFF. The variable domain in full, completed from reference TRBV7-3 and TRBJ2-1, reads GAGVSQTPSNKVTEKGKYVELRCDPISGHTALYWYRQSLGQGPEFLIYFQGTGAADDSGLPNDRFFAVRPEGSVSTLKIQRTERGDSAVYLCASSLTLAGGPGEQFFGPGTRLTVL.

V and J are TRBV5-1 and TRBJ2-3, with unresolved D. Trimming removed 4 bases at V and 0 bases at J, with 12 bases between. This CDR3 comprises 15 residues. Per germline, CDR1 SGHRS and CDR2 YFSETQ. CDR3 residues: CASSPSGSSTDTQYF. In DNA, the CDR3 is TGCGCCAGCAGCCCTTCTGGATCTAGCACAGATACGCAGTATTTT.

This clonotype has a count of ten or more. CDR3 nucleotides: TGTGCCAGCAGTCCCAGGGGGGTGGCCTATGGCTACACCTTC. This codes for CASSPRGVAYGYTF. The chain couples TRBV12-3 or TRBV12-4 to TRBJ1-2, with 7 positions matching TRBD1. V shed 5 bases, J shed 4 bases, and the junction held 7 bases outside the gene matches. CDR3 size: 14 residues.

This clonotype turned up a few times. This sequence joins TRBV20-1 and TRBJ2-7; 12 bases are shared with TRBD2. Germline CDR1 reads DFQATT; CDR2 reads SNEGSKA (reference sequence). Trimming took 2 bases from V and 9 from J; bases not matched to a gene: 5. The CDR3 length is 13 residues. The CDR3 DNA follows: TGCAGTGCTAGACGGACTAGCGGGGAGGGGCAGTACTTC. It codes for CSARRTSGEGQYF.

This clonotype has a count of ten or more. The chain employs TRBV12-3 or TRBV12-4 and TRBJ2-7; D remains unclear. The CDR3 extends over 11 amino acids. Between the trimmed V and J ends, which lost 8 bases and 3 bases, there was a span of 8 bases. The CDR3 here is CASGTYYEQYF. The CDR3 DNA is TGTGCCAGCGGTACCTACTACGAGCAGTACTTC.

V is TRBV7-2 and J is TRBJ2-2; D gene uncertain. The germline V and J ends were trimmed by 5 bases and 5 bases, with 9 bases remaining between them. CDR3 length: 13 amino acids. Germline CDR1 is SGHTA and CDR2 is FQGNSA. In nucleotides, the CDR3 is TGTGCCAGCAGCCCGGACGGAACCGGGGAGCTGTTTTTT. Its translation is CASSPDGTGELFF.

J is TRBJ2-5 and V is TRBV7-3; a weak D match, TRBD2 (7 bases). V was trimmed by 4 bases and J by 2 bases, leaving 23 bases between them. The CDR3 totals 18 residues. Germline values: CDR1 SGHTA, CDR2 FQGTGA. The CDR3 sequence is CASSSQGRRGAGQETQYF. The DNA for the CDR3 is TGTGCCAGCAGCTCGCAGGGCCGACGGGGGGCGGGGCAAGAGACCCAGTACTTC.

CDR3 sequence: CASSLGYRSGANVLTF. DNA for the CDR3: TGTGCCAGCAGCTTGGGCTACAGGTCCGGGGCCAACGTCCTGACTTTC. This chain uses TRBV11-2 with TRBJ2-6, with D perhaps matching TRBD1 (5 bases). The CDR3 consists of 16 residues. Germline lookup yields CDR1 SGHAT and CDR2 FQNNGV. V was clipped by 3 bases and J by 4 bases, with 13 bases between them.

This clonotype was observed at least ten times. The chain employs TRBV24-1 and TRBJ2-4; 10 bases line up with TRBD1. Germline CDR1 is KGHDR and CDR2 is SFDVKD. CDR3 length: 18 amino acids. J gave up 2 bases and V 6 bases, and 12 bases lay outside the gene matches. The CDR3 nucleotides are TGTGCCACCAGTTCGACGTCCCTGACAGGGGGCTCCAAAAACATTCAGTACTTC. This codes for CATSSTSLTGGSKNIQYF.

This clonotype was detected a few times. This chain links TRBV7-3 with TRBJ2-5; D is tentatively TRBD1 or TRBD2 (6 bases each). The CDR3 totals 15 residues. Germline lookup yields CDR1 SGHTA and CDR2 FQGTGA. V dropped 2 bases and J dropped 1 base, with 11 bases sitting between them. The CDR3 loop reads CASSLDPGAQETQYF. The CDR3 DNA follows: TGTGCCAGCAGCTTAGATCCGGGGGCCCAAGAGACCCAGTACTTC.

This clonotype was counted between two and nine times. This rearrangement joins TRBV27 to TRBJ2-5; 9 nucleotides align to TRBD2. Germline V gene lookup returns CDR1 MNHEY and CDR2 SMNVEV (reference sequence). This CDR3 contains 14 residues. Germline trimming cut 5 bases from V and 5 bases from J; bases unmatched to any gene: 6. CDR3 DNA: TGTGCCAGCAGTGTTGGGACTAGCTGGGAGACCCAGTACTTC. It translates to CASSVGTSWETQYF.

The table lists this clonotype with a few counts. CDR3 coding DNA: TGTGCCAGCAGTTACGCTATTAGGGGACCTGAAGCTTTCTTT. Translated: CASSYAIRGPEAFF. The chain joins TRBV6-2 or TRBV6-3 to TRBJ1-1; D perhaps matches TRBD1 (5 bases). The CDR3 sequence is 14 residues long. V dropped 2 bases and J dropped 6 bases, with 13 bases sitting between them. Germline CDR1 reads MNHEY; CDR2 reads SVGEGT.